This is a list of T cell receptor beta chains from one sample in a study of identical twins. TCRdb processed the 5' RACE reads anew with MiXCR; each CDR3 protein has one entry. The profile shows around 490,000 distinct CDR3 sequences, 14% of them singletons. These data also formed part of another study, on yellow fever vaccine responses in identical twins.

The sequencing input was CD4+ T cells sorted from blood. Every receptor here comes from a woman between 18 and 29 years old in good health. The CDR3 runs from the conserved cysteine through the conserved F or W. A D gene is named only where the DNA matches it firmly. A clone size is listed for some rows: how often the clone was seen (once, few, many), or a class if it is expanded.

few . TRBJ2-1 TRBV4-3 CASSREAPGPTLSYNEQFF TGCGCCAGCAGCCGAGAGGCCCCGGGACCTACGCTTTCCTACAATGAGCAGTTCTTC
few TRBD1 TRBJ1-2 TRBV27 CASRQNRDRGDTF TGTGCCAGCAGGCAAAACCGGGACAGAGGGGACACCTTC
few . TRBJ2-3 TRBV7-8 CASSLYGEGDTQYF TGTGCCAGCAGCTTATACGGGGAAGGGGATACGCAGTATTTT
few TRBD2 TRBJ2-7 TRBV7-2 CASSPGLAGGVQYF TGTGCCAGCAGCCCAGGACTAGCGGGAGGGGTGCAGTACTTC
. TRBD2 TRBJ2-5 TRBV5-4 CASSLPGLAGKETQYF TGTGCCAGCAGCTTACCGGGACTAGCGGGGAAAGAGACCCAGTACTTC
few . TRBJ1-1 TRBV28 CASRVFQTVNTEAFF TGTGCCAGCAGAGTTTTCCAAACGGTGAACACTGAAGCTTTCTTT
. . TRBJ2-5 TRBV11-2 CASSYRDIQETQYF TGTGCCAGCAGCTACCGGGACATACAAGAGACCCAGTACTTC
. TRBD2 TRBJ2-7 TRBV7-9 CASSPRTSSPFGREQYF TGTGCCAGCAGCCCCCGGACTAGTTCCCCATTTGGTCGCGAGCAGTACTTC
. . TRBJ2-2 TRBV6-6 CATSMGGRELFF TGTGCCACCTCGATGGGTGGGCGGGAGCTGTTTTTT
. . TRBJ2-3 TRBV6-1 CASRAPRATDTQYF TGTGCCAGCAGGGCGCCCAGGGCCACAGATACGCAGTATTTT
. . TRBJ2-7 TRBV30 CAWSVRDEQYF TGTGCCTGGAGTGTACGGGACGAGCAGTACTTC
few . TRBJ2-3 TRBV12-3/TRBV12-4 CASSLTVGTQYF TGTGCCAGCAGTTTAACGGTAGGAACGCAGTATTTT
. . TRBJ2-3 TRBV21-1 CASSNQGADTQYF TGTGCCAGCAGCAACCAGGGTGCAGATACGCAGTATTTT
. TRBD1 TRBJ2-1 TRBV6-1 CASTPGTGPMKVGNEQFF TGTGCCAGCACCCCGGGGACAGGGCCCATGAAAGTCGGGAATGAGCAGTTCTTC
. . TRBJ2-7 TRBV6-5 CASSYSPLIGDKVSYEQYF TGTGCCAGCAGTTACTCCCCTTTAATTGGGGACAAGGTTTCCTACGAGCAGTACTTC
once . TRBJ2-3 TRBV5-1 CASLGQGTDTPYF TGCGCCAGCTTGGGGCAGGGCACAGATACGCCGTATTTT
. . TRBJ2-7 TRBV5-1 CASSFRSEILYEQYF TGCGCCAGCAGCTTTCGGTCCGAGATCCTCTACGAGCAGTACTTC
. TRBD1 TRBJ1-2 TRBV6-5 CASSQTGSGYTF TGTGCCAGCAGTCAGACAGGGAGCGGCTACACCTTC
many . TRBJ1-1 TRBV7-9 CASSPSLGGRDEAFF TGTGCCAGCAGCCCCTCGCTGGGGGGGCGTGATGAAGCTTTCTTT
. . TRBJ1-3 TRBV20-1 CSARAVSSGNTIYF TGCAGTGCTAGAGCGGTCTCCTCTGGAAACACCATATATTTT
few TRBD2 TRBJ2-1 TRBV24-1 CATSEARQGISSGSSYNEQFF TGTGCCACCAGTGAGGCGCGACAGGGGATTTCTAGCGGGAGTTCCTACAATGAGCAGTTCTTC
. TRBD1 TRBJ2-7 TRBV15 CATSAGTGVLYEQYF TGTGCCACCAGCGCCGGGACAGGGGTTCTCTACGAGCAGTACTTC
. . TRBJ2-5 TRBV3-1 CASSQDYGPNETQYF TGTGCCAGCAGCCAAGATTACGGACCTAATGAGACCCAGTACTTC
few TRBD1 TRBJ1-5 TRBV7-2 CASSPTGYQPQHF TGTGCCAGCAGCCCGACAGGGTATCAGCCCCAGCATTTT
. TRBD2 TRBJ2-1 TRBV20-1 CSAPIAGTLDEQFF TGCAGTGCCCCCATAGCGGGAACCCTCGATGAGCAGTTCTTC
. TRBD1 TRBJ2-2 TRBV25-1 CASTTGGGGELFF TGTGCCAGCACAACAGGGGGTGGCGGGGAGCTGTTTTTT
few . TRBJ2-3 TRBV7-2 CASSQFTDTQYF TGTGCCAGCAGCCAATTCACAGATACGCAGTATTTT
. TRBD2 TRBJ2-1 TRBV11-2 CASSLGVGTSGISSNEQFF TGTGCCAGCAGCTTAGGAGTAGGGACTAGCGGGATTTCTTCCAATGAGCAGTTCTTC
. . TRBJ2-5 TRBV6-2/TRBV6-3 CASSYTGRIQETQYF TGTGCCAGCAGTTACACCGGACGGATTCAAGAGACCCAGTACTTC
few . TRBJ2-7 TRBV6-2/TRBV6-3 CASSMTGINHEQYF TGTGCCAGCAGCATGACAGGAATCAACCACGAGCAGTACTTC
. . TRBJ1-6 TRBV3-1 CASSLRIGGMNSPLHF TGTGCCAGCAGCCTCCGAATAGGGGGGATGAATTCACCCCTCCACTTT
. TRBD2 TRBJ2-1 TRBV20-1 CSASLLAGGSEQFF TGCAGTGCTAGTCTCCTAGCGGGAGGTTCTGAGCAGTTCTTC
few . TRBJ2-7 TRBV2 CASSETGTLYEQYF TGTGCCAGCAGTGAAACGGGTACCCTCTACGAGCAGTACTTC
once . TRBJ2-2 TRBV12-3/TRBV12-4 CASTCAGANTGELFF TGTGCCAGCACCTGCGCGGGGGCTAACACCGGGGAGCTGTTTTTT
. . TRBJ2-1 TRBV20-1 CSARTHRSYNEQFF TGCAGTGCTAGAACTCACCGCTCCTACAATGAGCAGTTCTTC
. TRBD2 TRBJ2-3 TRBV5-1 CASSSGLVQDTQYF TGCGCCAGCAGCTCGGGACTAGTCCAAGATACGCAGTATTTT
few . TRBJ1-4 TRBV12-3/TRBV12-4 CASSFGQTTNEKLFF TGTGCCAGCAGTTTTGGACAGACAACTAATGAAAAACTGTTTTTT
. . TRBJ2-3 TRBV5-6 CASSSRVGGRTDTQYF TGTGCCAGCAGCTCGAGGGTCGGGGGGCGCACAGATACGCAGTATTTT
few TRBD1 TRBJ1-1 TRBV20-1 CSASLSGGGEAFF TGCAGTGCTAGTTTGTCAGGGGGCGGTGAAGCTTTCTTT
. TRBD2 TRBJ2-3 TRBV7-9 CASSRGRASTDTQYF TGTGCCAGCAGCCGGGGGAGGGCTAGCACAGATACGCAGTATTTT
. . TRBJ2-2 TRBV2 CASTRILNTGELFF TGTGCCAGCACTAGAATCCTGAACACCGGGGAGCTGTTTTTT
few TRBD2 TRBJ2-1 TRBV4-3 CASSQWGSSGSYEQFF TGCGCCAGCAGCCAATGGGGGTCTAGCGGGAGTTATGAGCAGTTCTTC
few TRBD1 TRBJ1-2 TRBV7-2 CASSLGGARGGYTF TGTGCCAGCAGCTTAGGTGGGGCCAGGGGGGGCTACACCTTC
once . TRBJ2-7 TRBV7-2 CASSLAIEPEYEQYF TGTGCCAGCAGCTTAGCGATCGAACCCGAGTACGAGCAGTACTTC
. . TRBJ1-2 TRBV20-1 CSAILRDLYGYTF TGCAGTGCTATCCTCAGGGATCTCTATGGCTACACCTTC
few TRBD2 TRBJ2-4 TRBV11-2 CASSLVIAGGKNIQYF TGTGCCAGCAGCTTAGTAATTGCGGGGGGGAAAAACATTCAGTACTTC
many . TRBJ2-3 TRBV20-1 CSASAPAPTDTQYF TGCAGTGCTAGCGCCCCAGCCCCCACAGATACGCAGTATTTT
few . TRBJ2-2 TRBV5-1 CASRDSFAGELFF TGCGCCAGCAGGGATTCCTTCGCCGGGGAGCTGTTTTTT
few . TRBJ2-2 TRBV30 CAWREGTRNTGELFF TGTGCCTGGAGGGAGGGCACAAGGAACACCGGGGAGCTGTTTTTT
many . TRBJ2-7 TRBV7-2 CASSLEVGPYEQYF TGTGCCAGCAGCTTAGAAGTGGGACCCTACGAGCAGTACTTC
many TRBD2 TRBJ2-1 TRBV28 CASSSIRGGSFNEQFF TGTGCCAGCAGTTCAATACGGGGGGGATCCTTCAATGAGCAGTTCTTC
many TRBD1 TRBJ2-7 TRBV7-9 CASSWYSGQGARNEQYF TGTGCCAGCAGCTGGTACTCGGGACAGGGGGCAAGAAACGAGCAGTACTTC
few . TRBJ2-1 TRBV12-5 CASGLEGFSSYNEQFF TGTGCTAGTGGTTTGGAGGGGTTTAGCTCCTACAATGAGCAGTTCTTC
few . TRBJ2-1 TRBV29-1 CSISRGNEQFF TGCAGCATATCTAGGGGCAATGAGCAGTTCTTC
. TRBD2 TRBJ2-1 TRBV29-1 CSAGSGVVEQFF TGCAGCGCCGGCAGCGGGGTGGTTGAGCAGTTCTTC